This TCR beta chain stems from a study of cytotoxic CD8 clonotypes in ibrutinib-treated CLL. Study-level information: Responses: roughly 25 partial, 2 complete; after median approximately 67 months, around 14 stayed remitted, approximately twelve progressed. Response samples were obtained once patients had received a median 12 months of treatment, range 6 to 36.

Clones were read by immunoSEQ multiplex PCR, and TCRdb kept only the in-frame ones, dropping some. This table has approximately 48,000 clones, around half appearing once. In germline, CDR1 is GTSNPN, CDR2 SVGIG (reference sequence). With 3 bases clipped from V and 6 bases from J, the junction kept 7 bases outside the gene matches. This CDR3 spans 14 amino acids. The source of this sequence is a human donor with chronic lymphocytic leukemia. Sequenced material: PBMCs, taken after 12 months of ibrutinib treatment. This chain uses TRBV30 with TRBJ1-1; 10 positions match TRBD1. Written as DNA, the CDR3 is TGTGCCTGGAGACCGGACGGACAGGGGGCTGAAGCTTTCTTT. This gives the protein CAWRPDGQGAEAFF.